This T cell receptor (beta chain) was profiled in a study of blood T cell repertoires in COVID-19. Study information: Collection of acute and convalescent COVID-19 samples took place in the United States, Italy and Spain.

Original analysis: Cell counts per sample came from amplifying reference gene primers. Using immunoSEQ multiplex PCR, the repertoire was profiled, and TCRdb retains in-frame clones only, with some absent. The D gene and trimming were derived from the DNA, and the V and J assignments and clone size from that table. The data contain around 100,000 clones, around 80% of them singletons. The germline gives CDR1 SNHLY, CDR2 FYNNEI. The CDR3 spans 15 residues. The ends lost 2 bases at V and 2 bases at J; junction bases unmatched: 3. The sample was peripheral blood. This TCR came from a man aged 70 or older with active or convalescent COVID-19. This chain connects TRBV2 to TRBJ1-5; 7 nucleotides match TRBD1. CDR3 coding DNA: TGTGCCAGCAGTGAACAGCAGGGGGGCAATCAGCCCCAGCATTTT. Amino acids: CASSEQQGGNQPQHF.